This entry lists 14 T cell receptor beta chains sequenced from one sample in a study of blood T cell repertoires in COVID-19. Using immunoSEQ multiplex PCR, the repertoire was profiled, and TCRdb retains in-frame clones only, with some absent. The sample holds approximately 70,000 clones; 70% to 90% are singletons and the top ten take roughly 3.6%. Sequencing input: peripheral blood. Receptors originate from a woman in her fifties or sixties with COVID-19, enrolled during active disease.

The chain employs TRBV12-3 or TRBV12-4 and TRBJ2-1, with 8 bases aligning to TRBD2. The trim removed 6 bases at V and 9 bases at J, leaving 4 bases unmatched. There are 12 residues in the CDR3. The CDR3 sequence: CASSQSGSEQFF. DNA for the CDR3: TGTGCCAGCAGCCAGAGCGGGAGTGAGCAGTTCTTC.

This clone was counted between two and nine times. CDR3 sequence (DNA): TGTGCCAGCAGTGGAACCCTTCGGGGTAGCAATCAGCCCCAGCATTTT. Residues: CASSGTLRGSNQPQHF. The chain combines TRBV2 with TRBJ1-5; no clear D. Germline CDR1 SNHLY, CDR2 FYNNEI. V shed 4 bases and J shed 0 bases, with 13 bases lying between them. This CDR3 has 16 amino acids.

The chain carries TRBV28 and TRBJ2-5; 10 bases fit TRBD1. The CDR3 length is 15 residues. Germline V gene lookup returns CDR1 MDHEN and CDR2 SYDVKM. Losses at the gene ends were 9 bases for V and 4 bases for J; bases not matched to a gene: 11. This CDR3 is CASNRQGAQGETQYF. The DNA of the CDR3 is TGTGCCAGTAACCGACAGGGGGCGCAGGGAGAGACCCAGTACTTC.

The rearrangement uses TRBV24-1 and TRBJ2-3; 9 bases match TRBD1. The V and J ends lost 10 bases and 6 bases, in that order; junction bases with no gene match: 7. The V gene's germline CDR1 is KGHDR and CDR2 SFDVKD. This CDR3 comprises 13 residues. Written as DNA, the CDR3 is TGTGCCACGGGGGACAGGGTAATGGATACGCAGTATTTT. It encodes CATGDRVMDTQYF.

The gene calls are TRBV2 and TRBJ2-5; 8 positions agree with TRBD2. The germline CDR1 and CDR2 sequences are SNHLY and FYNNEI. CDR3 length: 15 residues. The V segment lost 9 bases and the J segment 2 bases; nucleotides outside the gene matches: 11. The chain's CDR3 is CARNSGGPLQETQYF. The CDR3 DNA is TGTGCCAGGAATTCGGGAGGGCCCCTTCAAGAGACCCAGTACTTC. Complete variable domain (other parts from reference TRBV2 and TRBJ2-5): EPEVTQTPSHQVTQMGQEVILRCVPISNHLYFYWYRQILGQKVEFLVSFYNNEISEKSEIFDDQFSVERPDGSNFTLKIRSTKLEDSAMYFCARNSGGPLQETQYFGPGTRLLVL.

The rearrangement links TRBV7-2 to TRBJ2-2; D perhaps matches TRBD2 (5 bases). Germline values: CDR1 SGHTA, CDR2 FQGNSA. The CDR3 is 13 amino acids. V lost 0 bases and J lost 8, with 7 bases in between. The CDR3 DNA is TGTGCCAGCAGCTTAGCACTAGGAGGGGAGCTGTTTTTT. Translated, it gives CASSLALGGELFF.

The chain employs TRBV19 and TRBJ2-3; the match to TRBD2 covers 12 bases. V lost 5 bases to trimming and J lost 2 bases; unmatched junction nucleotides: 5. CDR3 length: 16 amino acids. Per the germline V gene, CDR1 is LNHDA and CDR2 is SQIVND (reference sequence). The CDR3 sequence is CASSFSSGRATDTQYF. The DNA of the CDR3 is TGTGCCAGTAGTTTCTCTAGCGGGAGGGCCACAGATACGCAGTATTTT.

This chain joins TRBV5-6 and TRBJ1-4; 8 bases line up with TRBD1. Per the germline V gene, CDR1 is SGHDT and CDR2 is YYEEEE. Trimming at V came to 3 bases and at J to 8 bases, leaving 6 bases not matched to a gene. CDR3 length: 14 residues. The CDR3 region has the DNA TGTGCCAGCAGCTCCAGGGGGCTGGGGGAAAAACTGTTTTTT. Translating gives CASSSRGLGEKLFF.

This chain joins TRBV18 and TRBJ2-7, with 9 positions matching TRBD1. This CDR3 contains 16 residues. V lost 2 bases and J lost 2; bases outside the gene matches: 7. The germline CDR1 and CDR2 sequences are KGHSH and LQKENI. CDR3: CASSPTSGTGTYEQYF. The CDR3 region has the DNA TGTGCCAGCTCACCAACTTCCGGGACAGGGACCTACGAGCAGTACTTC. The variable domain in full, completed from reference TRBV18 and TRBJ2-7, reads NAGVMQNPRHLVRRRGQEARLRCSPMKGHSHVYWYRQLPEEGLKFMVYLQKENIIDESGMPKERFSAEFPKEGPSILRIQQVVRGDSAAYFCASSPTSGTGTYEQYFGPGTRLTVT.

In nucleotides, the CDR3 is TGCAGTGCTAGTTTCGCGGGCCCCTACAATGAGCAGTTCTTC. The encoded protein is CSASFAGPYNEQFF. The chain links TRBV20-1 to TRBJ2-1; a weak D match, TRBD2 (5 bases). The V end was cut by 3 bases, the J end by 2 bases, with 11 bases between. Germline V gene data show CDR1 as DFQATT and CDR2 as SNEGSKA (reference sequence). This CDR3 is 14 amino acids long.

This chain connects TRBV10-1 to TRBJ2-1; TRBD2 matches 7 bases. Germline CDR1 and CDR2: WNHNN and SYGVQD (reference sequence). The trim removed 2 bases at V and 4 bases at J, leaving 2 bases unmatched. This CDR3 is built from 14 residues. The CDR3 is CASSEAGLYNEQFF. In DNA form, the CDR3 reads TGCGCCAGCAGTGAGGCGGGACTATACAATGAGCAGTTCTTC.

The rearrangement uses TRBV23-1 and TRBJ2-4; D might be TRBD2 (5 bases). TRBV23-1 is labeled an ORF, and its function is uncertain. The CDR3 extends over 18 amino acids. V was cut by 5 bases and J by 0 bases, with 20 bases left in between. The CDR3 loop reads CASSNKTTQRVAKNIQYF. CDR3 nucleotide sequence: TGCGCCAGCAGTAACAAGACTACGCAAAGGGTAGCCAAAAACATTCAGTACTTC.

This clone has just one count. V gene TRBV24-1 combines with J gene TRBJ2-3, with 12 bases that match TRBD2. CDR1 and CDR2 from the germline V gene are KGHDR and SFDVKD. Unmatched junction bases numbered 11, after V lost 2 bases and J lost 6 bases. The CDR3 loop spans 18 amino acids. The CDR3 region is CATSDSGLAGHFEDTQYF. The CDR3 DNA is TGTGCCACCAGTGATTCGGGACTAGCGGGTCACTTTGAGGATACGCAGTATTTT.

This rearrangement joins TRBV6-5 to TRBJ2-7; 7 nucleotides match TRBD2. The germline V gene encodes CDR1 MNHEY and CDR2 SVGAGI. V gave up 8 bases and J gave up 1 base; unmatched junction bases: 5. This CDR3 comprises 13 residues. The CDR3 sequence: CASRGRVSYEQYF. DNA of the CDR3: TGTGCCAGCCGAGGGAGGGTTTCCTACGAGCAGTACTTC.